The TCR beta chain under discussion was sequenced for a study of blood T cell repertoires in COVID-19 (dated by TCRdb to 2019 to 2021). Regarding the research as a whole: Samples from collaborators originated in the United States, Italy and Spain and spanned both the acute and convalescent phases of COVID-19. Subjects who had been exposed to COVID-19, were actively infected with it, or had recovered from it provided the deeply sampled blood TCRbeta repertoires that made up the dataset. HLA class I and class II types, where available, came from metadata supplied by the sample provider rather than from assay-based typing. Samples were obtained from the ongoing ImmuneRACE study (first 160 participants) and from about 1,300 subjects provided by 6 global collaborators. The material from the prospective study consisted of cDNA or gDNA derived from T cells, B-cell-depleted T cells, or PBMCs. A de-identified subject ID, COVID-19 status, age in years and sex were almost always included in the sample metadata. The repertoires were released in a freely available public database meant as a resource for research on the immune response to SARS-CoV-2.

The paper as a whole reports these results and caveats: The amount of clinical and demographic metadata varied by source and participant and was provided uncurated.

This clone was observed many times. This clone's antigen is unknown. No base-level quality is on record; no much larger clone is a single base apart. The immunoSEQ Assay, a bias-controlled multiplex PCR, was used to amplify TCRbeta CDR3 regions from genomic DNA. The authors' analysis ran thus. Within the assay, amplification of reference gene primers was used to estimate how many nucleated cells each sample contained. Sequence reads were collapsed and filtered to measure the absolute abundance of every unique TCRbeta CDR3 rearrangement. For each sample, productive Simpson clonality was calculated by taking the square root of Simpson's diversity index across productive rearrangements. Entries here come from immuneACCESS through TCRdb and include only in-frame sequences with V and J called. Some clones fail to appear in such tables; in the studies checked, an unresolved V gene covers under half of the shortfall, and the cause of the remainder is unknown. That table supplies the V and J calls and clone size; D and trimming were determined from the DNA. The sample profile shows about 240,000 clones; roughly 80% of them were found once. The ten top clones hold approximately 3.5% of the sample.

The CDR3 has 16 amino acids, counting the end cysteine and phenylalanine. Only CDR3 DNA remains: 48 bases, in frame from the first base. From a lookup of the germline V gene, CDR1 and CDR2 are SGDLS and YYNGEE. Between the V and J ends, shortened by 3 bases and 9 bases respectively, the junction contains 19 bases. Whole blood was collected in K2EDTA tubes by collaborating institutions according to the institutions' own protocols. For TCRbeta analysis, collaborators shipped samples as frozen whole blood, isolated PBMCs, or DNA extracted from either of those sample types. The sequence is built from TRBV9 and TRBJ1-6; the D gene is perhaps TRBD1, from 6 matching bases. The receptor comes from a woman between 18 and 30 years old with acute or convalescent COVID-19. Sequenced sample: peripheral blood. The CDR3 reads CASSATHGGQGSPLHF. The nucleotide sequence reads TGTGCCAGCAGCGCCACCCACGGGGGGCAAGGTTCACCCCTCCACTTT.